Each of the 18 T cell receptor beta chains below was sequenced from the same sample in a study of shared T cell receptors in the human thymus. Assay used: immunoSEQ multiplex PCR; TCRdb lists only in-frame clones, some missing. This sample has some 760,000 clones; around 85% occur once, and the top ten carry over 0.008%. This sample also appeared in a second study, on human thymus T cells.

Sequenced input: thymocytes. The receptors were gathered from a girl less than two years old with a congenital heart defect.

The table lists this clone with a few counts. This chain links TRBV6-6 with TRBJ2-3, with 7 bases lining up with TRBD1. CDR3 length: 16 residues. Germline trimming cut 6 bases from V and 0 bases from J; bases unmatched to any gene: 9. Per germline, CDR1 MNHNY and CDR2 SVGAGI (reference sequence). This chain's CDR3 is CASSPSTGASTDTQYF. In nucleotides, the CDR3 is TGTGCCAGCAGCCCCTCAACAGGGGCCAGCACAGATACGCAGTATTTT.

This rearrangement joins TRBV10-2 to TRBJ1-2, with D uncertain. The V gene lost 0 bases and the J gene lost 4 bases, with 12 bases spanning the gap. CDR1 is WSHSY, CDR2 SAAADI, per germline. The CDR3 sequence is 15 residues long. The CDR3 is CASSESPQARYGYTF. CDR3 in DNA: TGCGCCAGCAGTGAGTCCCCCCAGGCGCGCTATGGCTACACCTTC.

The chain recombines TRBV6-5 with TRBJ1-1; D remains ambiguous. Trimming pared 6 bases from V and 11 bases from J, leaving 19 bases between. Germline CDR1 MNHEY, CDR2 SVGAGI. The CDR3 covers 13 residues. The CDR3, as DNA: TGTGCCAGCAGCCCCCTCCTCCTGTCCGCGGCTTTCTTT. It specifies CASSPLLLSAAFF.

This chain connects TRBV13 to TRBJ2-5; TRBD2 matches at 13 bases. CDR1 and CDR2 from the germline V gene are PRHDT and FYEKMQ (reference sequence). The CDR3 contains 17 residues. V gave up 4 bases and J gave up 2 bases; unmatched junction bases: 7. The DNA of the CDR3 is TGTGCCAGCAGCTCCGGACTAGCGGGGGCCCTTCAAGAGACCCAGTACTTC. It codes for CASSSGLAGALQETQYF.

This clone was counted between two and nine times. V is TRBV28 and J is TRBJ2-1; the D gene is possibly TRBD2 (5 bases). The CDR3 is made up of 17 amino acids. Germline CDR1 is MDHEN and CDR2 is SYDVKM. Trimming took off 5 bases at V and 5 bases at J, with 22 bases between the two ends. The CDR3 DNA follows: TGTGCCAGCAGTCTGTACTCCCTGCGGGTCACTCACAATGAGCAGTTCTTC. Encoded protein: CASSLYSLRVTHNEQFF.

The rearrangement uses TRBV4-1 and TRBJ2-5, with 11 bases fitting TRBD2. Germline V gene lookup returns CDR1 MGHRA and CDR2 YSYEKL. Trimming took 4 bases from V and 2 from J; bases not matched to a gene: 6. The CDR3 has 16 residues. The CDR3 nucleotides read TGCGCCAGCAGCCCTGGGGTAGCGGGGGGGCAAGAGACCCAGTACTTC. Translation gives CASSPGVAGGQETQYF.

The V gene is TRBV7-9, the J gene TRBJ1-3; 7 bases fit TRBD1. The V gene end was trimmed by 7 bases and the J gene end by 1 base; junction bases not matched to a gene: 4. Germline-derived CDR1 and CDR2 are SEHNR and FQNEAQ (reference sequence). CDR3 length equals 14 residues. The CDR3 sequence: CASTGRGSGNTIYF. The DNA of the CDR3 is TGTGCCAGCACCGGCAGGGGGTCTGGAAACACCATATATTTT. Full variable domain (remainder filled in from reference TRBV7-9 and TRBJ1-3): DTGVSQNPRHKITKRGQNVTFRCDPISEHNRLYWYRQTLGQGPEFLTYFQNEAQLEKSRLLSDRFSAERPKGSFSTLEIQRTEQGDSAMYLCASTGRGSGNTIYFGEGSWLTVV.

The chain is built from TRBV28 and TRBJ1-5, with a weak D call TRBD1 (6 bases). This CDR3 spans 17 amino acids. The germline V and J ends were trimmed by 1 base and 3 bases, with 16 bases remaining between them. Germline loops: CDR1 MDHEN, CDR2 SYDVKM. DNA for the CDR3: TGTGCCAGCAGTTTATTCAGGGGAAGGAAACCCAATCAGCCCCAGCATTTT. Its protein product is CASSLFRGRKPNQPQHF.

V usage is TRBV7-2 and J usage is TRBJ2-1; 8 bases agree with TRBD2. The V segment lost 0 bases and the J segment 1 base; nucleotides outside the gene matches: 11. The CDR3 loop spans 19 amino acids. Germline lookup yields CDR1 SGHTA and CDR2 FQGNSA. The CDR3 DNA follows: TGTGCCAGCAGCTTAGCGGATGAGCGGGCGGGGGGTTCCTACAATGAGCAGTTCTTC. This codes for CASSLADERAGGSYNEQFF.

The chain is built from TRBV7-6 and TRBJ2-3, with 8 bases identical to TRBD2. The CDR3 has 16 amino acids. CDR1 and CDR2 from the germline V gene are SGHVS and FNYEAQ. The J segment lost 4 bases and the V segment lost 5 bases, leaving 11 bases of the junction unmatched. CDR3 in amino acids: CASSPSGGSGPDTQYF. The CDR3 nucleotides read TGTGCCAGCAGCCCATCGGGGGGGAGCGGACCAGATACGCAGTATTTT.

CDR3 in amino acids: CASSLGLGGISYEQYF. The CDR3 DNA sequence: TGCGCCAGCAGCTTGGGCCTAGGGGGCATTTCCTACGAGCAGTACTTC. The chain is built from TRBV5-1 and TRBJ2-7; 7 bases fit TRBD1. The CDR3 is 16 residues long. The germline V gene has CDR1 SGHRS and CDR2 YFSETQ. The V gene end was trimmed by 0 bases and the J gene end by 1 base; junction bases not matched to a gene: 7.

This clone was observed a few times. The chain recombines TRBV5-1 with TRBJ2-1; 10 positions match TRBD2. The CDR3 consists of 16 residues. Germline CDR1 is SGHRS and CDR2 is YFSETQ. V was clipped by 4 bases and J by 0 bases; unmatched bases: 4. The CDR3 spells CASSPGTSVSYNEQFF. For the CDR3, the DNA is TGCGCCAGCAGCCCCGGGACTAGCGTCTCCTACAATGAGCAGTTCTTC. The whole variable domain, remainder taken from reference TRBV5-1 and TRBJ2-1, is KAGVTQTPRYLIKTRGQQVTLSCSPISGHRSVSWYQQTPGQGLQFLFEYFSETQRNKGNFPGRFSGRQFSNSRSEMNVSTLELGDSALYLCASSPGTSVSYNEQFFGPGTRLTVL.

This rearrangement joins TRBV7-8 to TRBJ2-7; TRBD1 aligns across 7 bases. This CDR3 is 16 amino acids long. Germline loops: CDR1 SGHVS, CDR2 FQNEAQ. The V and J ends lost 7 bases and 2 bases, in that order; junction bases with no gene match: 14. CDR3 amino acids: CASTQKGDDRAYEQYF. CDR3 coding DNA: TGTGCCAGCACCCAAAAGGGTGACGACAGGGCCTACGAGCAGTACTTC.

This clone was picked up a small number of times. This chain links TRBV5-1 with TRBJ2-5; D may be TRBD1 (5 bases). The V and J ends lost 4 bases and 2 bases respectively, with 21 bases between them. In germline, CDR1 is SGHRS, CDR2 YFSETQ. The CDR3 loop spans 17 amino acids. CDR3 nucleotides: TGCGCCAGCAGCCCCGCTGGGGCCGTTCCCCCACAAGAGACCCAGTACTTC. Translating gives CASSPAGAVPPQETQYF.

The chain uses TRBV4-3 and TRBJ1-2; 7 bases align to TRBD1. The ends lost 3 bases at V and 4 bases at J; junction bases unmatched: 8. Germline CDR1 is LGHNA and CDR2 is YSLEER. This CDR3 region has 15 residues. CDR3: CASSQGQGGPYGYTF. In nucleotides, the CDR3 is TGCGCCAGCAGCCAGGGGCAGGGGGGACCCTATGGCTACACCTTC.

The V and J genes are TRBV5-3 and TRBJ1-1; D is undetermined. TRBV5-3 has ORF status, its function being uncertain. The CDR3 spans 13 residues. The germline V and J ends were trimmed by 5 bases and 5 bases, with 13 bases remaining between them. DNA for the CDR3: TGTGCCAGAAGTGGGTCCGACGGGACTGAAGCTTTCTTT. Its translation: CARSGSDGTEAFF.

The CDR3 DNA reads TGTGCCAGCAGCCCACAGGGTACGGTGCAGTACTTC. Residues: CASSPQGTVQYF. The J gene is TRBJ2-7, the V gene TRBV7-2; D perhaps matches TRBD1 (6 bases). Germline-derived CDR1 and CDR2 are SGHTA and FQGNSA. This CDR3 is 12 amino acids long. V lost 5 bases, J lost 9 bases, and 14 bases lay in between. Based on the CDR3 plus reference TRBV7-2 and TRBJ2-7, the full variable domain is GAGVSQSPSNKVTEKGKDVELRCDPISGHTALYWYRQSLGQGLEFLIYFQGNSAPDKSGLPSDRFSAERTGGSVSTLTIQRTQQEDSAVYLCASSPQGTVQYFGPGTRLTVT.

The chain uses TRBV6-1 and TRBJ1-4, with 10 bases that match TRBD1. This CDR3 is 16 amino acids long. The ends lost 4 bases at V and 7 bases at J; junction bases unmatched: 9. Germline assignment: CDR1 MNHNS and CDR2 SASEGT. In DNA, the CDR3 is TGTGCCAGCAGTGTAGGGACAGGGGTAGGTGGTGAAAAACTGTTTTTT. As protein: CASSVGTGVGGEKLFF.